Listed below are T cell receptor beta chains from one sample, sequenced in a study of blood T cell repertoires in COVID-19. Sequencing used immunoSEQ multiplex PCR; TCRdb keeps in-frame clones, though not all of them. The table lists about 300,000 clones, approximately 84% of them singletons, with about 1.6% in the top ten. Sequenced sample: peripheral blood. These receptor sequences come from a human donor with COVID-19, enrolled during active disease. The donor label of this sample is uncertain. Both conserved end residues are trimmed from each CDR3.

j_call | v_call | cdr3_aa
TRBJ1-1 | TRBV11-1 | ASSSTGQGRTEAF
TRBJ2-1 | TRBV29-1 | SGFGLAGSYNEQF
TRBJ1-4 | TRBV3-1/TRBV3-2 | ASSQEVGYEKLF
TRBJ1-5 | TRBV28 | ASSRSTGSNQPQH
TRBJ1-1 | TRBV29-1 | SVQQGGDTEAF
TRBJ2-7 | TRBV7-3 | ASSGTPGQGGEQY
TRBJ1-1 | TRBV27 | ASLRAGNTEAF
TRBJ1-2 | TRBV10-3 | AISESGDREGGYT
TRBJ2-1 | TRBV11-3 | ASSETGGVYNEQF
TRBJ2-1 | TRBV7-3 | ASSLAGGTYNEQF
TRBJ2-2 | TRBV11-2 | ASSPGLAGTNTGELF
TRBJ2-6 | TRBV9 | ASSRTGSGANVLT
TRBJ2-3 | TRBV10-1 | ASSDGLAGYTDTQY
TRBJ1-2 | TRBV29-1 | SVDLGGRGYT
TRBJ1-3 | TRBV19 | ASSPTGDPGNTIY
TRBJ1-6 | TRBV11-2 | ASSFFLRRESPLH
TRBJ2-2 | TRBV7-7 | ASSPDRGNTGELF
TRBJ2-3 | TRBV4-3 | ASSQDLVPDTQY
TRBJ2-1 | TRBV19 | ASSSRTNPAF
TRBJ1-1 | TRBV7-9 | ASSLGSNRGGTEAF
TRBJ2-3 | TRBV3-1/TRBV3-2 | ASSQAQLGGDTQY
TRBJ2-5 | TRBV7-8 | ASSQQGLSPQY
TRBJ1-6 | TRBV28 | ARARTYNSPLH
TRBJ1-3 | TRBV28 | ASSPRGWGGRNTIY
TRBJ1-6 | TRBV7-9 | ASSPGTGQANSPLH
TRBJ2-7 | TRBV29-1 | SVVPGGREQY
TRBJ1-2 | TRBV7-3 | ASSLTSGDSYGYT
TRBJ2-2 | TRBV9 | ASSPPGWAGELF
TRBJ1-2 | TRBV12-3/TRBV12-4 | ASRTGQDGYT
TRBJ2-7 | TRBV3-1/TRBV3-2 | ASSQVYYEQY
TRBJ1-4 | TRBV30 | AWSKGAMRKNEKLF